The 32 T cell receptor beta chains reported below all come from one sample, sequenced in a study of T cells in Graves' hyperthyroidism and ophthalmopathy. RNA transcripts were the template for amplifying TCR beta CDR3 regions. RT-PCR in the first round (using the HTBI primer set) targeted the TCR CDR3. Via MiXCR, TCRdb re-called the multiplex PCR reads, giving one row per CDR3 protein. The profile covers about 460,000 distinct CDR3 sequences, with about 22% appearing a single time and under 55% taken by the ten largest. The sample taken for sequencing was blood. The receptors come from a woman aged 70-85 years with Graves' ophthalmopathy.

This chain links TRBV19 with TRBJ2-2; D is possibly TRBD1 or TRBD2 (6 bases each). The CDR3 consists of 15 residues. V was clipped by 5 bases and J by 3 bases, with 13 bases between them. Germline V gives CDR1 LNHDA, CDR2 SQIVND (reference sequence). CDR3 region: CASSPTRGDTGELFF. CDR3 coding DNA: TGTGCCAGTAGTCCAACGAGGGGGGACACCGGGGAGCTGTTTTTT.

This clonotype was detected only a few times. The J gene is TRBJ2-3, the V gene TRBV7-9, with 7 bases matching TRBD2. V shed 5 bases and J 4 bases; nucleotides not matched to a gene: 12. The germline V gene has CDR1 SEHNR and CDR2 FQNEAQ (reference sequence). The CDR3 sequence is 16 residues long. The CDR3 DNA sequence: TGTGCCAGCAGCCCTAAAGTGGGGGGACTACCAGATACGCAGTATTTT. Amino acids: CASSPKVGGLPDTQYF.

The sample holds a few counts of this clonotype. The CDR3 spells CASRPVAGISYNEQFF. Here the CDR3 DNA reads TGTGCCAGCAGACCCGTAGCGGGAATCTCCTACAATGAGCAGTTCTTC. This chain uses TRBV6-1 with TRBJ2-1, with TRBD2 matching 8 bases. Germline CDR1 MNHNS, CDR2 SASEGT. The V and J ends lost 6 bases and 0 bases, in that order; junction bases with no gene match: 7. The CDR3 consists of 16 residues.

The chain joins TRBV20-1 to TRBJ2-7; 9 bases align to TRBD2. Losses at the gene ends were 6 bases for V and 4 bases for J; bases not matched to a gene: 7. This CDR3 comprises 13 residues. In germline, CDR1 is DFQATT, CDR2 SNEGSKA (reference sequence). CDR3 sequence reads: CSAAGGPTYEQYF. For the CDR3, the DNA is TGCAGTGCCGCGGGAGGGCCGACGTACGAGCAGTACTTC.

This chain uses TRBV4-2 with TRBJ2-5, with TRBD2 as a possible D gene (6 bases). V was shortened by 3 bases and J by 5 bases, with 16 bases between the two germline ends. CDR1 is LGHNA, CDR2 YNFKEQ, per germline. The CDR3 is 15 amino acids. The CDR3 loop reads CASSQGRERRETQYF. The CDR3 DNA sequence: TGTGCCAGCAGCCAGGGCCGGGAGAGGCGGGAGACCCAGTACTTC.

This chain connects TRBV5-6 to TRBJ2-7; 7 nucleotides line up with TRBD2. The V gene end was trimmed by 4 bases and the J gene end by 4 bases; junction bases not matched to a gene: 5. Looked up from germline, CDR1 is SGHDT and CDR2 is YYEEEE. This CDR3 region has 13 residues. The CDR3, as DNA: TGTGCCAGCAGCGGGGGAGGGGATTACGAGCAGTACTTC. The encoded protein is CASSGGGDYEQYF.

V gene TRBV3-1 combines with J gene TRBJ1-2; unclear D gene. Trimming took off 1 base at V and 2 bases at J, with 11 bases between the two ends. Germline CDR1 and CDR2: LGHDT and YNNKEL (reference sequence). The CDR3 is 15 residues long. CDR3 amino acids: CASSQAFGTNYGYTF. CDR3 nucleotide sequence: TGTGCCAGCAGCCAAGCATTTGGCACCAACTATGGCTACACCTTC.

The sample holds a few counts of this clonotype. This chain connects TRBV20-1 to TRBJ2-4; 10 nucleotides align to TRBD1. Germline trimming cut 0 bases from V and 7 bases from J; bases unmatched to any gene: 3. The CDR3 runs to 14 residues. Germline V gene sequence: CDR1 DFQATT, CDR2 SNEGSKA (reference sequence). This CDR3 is CSAREGQGSNIQYF. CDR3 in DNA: TGCAGTGCTAGAGAGGGACAGGGGTCGAACATTCAGTACTTC.

The CDR3: CASSPHTGYGYTF. DNA of the CDR3: TGTGCCAGCAGTCCACATACAGGGTATGGCTACACCTTC. This sequence joins TRBV12-3 or TRBV12-4 and TRBJ1-2; tentative D call: TRBD1 (6 bases). The V gene lost 5 bases and the J gene lost 5 bases, with 12 bases spanning the gap. This CDR3 is built from 13 residues.

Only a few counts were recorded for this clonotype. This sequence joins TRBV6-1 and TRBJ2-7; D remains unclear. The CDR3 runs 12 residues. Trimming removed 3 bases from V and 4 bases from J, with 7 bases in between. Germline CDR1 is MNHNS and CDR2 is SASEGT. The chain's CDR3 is CASSDSYYEQYF. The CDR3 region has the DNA TGTGCCAGCAGTGATTCATATTACGAGCAGTACTTC.

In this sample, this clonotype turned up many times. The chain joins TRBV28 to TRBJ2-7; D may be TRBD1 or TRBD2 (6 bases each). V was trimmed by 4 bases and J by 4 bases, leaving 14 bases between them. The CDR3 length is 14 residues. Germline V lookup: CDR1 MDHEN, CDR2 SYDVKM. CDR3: CASSSYREVYEQYF. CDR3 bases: TGTGCCAGCAGTTCCTACAGGGAGGTGTACGAGCAGTACTTC.

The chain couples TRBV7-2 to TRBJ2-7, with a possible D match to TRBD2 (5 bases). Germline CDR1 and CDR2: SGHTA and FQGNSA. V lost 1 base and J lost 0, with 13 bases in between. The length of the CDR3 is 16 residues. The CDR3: CASSLDPDYSSYEQYF. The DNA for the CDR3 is TGTGCCAGCAGCTTAGACCCCGACTACAGCTCCTACGAGCAGTACTTC.

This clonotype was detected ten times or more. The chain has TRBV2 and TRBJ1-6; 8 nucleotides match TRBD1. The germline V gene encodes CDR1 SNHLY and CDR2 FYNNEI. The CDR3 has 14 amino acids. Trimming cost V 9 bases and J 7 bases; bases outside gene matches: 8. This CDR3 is CASFRDRYNSPLHF. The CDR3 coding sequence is TGTGCCAGTTTCCGGGACAGGTACAATTCACCCCTCCACTTT.

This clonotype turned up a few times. Here the CDR3 DNA reads TGTGCCAGCAGTTTATTTGCGGGAGAGGATCAGCCCCAGCATTTT. Translation: CASSLFAGEDQPQHF. The chain employs TRBV27 and TRBJ1-5; no clear D. The CDR3 loop spans 15 amino acids. Between the trimmed V and J ends, which lost 1 base and 5 bases, there was a span of 12 bases. CDR1 is MNHEY and CDR2 is SMNVEV in the germline V gene (reference sequence).

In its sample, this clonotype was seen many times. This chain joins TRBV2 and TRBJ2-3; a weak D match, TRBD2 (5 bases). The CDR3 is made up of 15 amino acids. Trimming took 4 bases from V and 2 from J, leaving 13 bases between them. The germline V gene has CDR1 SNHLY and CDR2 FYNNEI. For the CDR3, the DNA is TGTGCCAGCAGTGCTAGCCGACCCACCACAGATACGCAGTATTTT. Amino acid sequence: CASSASRPTTDTQYF.

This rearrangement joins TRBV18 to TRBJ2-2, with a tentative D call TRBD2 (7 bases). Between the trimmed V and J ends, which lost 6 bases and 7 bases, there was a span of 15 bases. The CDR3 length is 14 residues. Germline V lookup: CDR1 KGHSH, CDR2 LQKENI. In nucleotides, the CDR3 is TGTGCCAGCTCGCCCGGGGGGCGCGACGGGGAGCTGTTTTTT. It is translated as CASSPGGRDGELFF. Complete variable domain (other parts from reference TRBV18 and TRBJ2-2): NAGVMQNPRHLVRRRGQEARLRCSPMKGHSHVYWYRQLPEEGLKFMVYLQKENIIDESGMPKERFSAEFPKEGPSILRIQQVVRGDSAAYFCASSPGGRDGELFFGEGSRLTVL.

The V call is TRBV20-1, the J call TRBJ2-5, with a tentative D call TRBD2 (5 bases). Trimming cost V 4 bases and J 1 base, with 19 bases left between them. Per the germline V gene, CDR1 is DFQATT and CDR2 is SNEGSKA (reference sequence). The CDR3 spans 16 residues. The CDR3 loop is CSATQRAPGFQETQYF. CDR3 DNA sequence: TGCAGTGCTACACAAAGGGCTCCGGGATTCCAAGAGACCCAGTACTTC.

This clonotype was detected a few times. For the CDR3, the DNA is TGTGCGACCGGACGGGAGGGCCGAAATACGCAGTATTTT. Translation gives CATGREGRNTQYF. The chain uses TRBV7-9 and TRBJ2-3, with TRBD2 matching 8 bases. The CDR3 is 13 residues long. Germline CDR1 SEHNR, CDR2 FQNEAQ (reference sequence).

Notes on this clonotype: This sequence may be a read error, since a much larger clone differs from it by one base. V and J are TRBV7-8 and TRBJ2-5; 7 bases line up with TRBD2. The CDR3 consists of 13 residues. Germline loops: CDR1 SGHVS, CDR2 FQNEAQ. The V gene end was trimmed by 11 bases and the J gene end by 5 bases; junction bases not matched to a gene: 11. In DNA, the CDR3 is TGTGCCGGCAACCTCCTCGGGGGGGAGACCCAGTACTTC. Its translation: CAGNLLGGETQYF.

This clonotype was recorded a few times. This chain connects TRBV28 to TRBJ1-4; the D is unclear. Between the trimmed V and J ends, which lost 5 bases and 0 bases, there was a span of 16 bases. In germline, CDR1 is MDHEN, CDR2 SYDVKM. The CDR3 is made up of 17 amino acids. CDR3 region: CASSVLVFSSTNEKLFF. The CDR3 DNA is TGTGCCAGCAGTGTCTTAGTTTTTTCCTCAACTAATGAAAAACTGTTTTTT.

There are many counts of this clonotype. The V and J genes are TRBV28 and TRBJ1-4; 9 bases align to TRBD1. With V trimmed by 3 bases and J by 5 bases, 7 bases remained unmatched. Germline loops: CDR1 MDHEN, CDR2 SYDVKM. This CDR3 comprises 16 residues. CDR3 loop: CASSFYPGQGNEKLFF. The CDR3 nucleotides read TGTGCCAGCAGTTTCTACCCGGGACAGGGAAATGAAAAACTGTTTTTT.

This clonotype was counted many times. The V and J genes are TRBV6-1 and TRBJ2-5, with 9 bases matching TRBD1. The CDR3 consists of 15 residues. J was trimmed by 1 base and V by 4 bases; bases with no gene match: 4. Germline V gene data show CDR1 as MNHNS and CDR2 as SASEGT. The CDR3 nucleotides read TGTGCCAGCAGTGTAGCGGACAGGGGCCAAGAGACCCAGTACTTC. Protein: CASSVADRGQETQYF.

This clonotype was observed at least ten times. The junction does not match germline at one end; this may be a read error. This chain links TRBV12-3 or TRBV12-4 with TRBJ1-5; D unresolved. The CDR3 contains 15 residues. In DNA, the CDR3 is TGTGCCAGCAGTTTCTTCTCCCTTAGCGATCAGCCCCAGCATTTT. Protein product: CASSFFSLSDQPQHF.

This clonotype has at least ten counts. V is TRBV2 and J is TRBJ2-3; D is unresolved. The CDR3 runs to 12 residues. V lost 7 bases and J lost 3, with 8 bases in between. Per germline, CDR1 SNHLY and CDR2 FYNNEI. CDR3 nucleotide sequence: TGTGCCAGCACGACCTGGACAGATACGCAGTATTTT. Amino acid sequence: CASTTWTDTQYF.

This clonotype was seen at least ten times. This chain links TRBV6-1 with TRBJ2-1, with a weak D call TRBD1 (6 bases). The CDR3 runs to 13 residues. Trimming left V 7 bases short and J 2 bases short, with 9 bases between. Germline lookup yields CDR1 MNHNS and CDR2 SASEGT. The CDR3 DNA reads TGTGCCAGCAAGGGGACAACCTACAATGAGCAGTTCTTC. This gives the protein CASKGTTYNEQFF.

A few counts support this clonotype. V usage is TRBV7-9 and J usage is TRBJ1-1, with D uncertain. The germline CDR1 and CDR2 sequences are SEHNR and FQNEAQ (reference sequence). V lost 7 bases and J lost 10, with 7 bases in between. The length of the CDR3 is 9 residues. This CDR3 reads CASTPRAFF. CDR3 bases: TGTGCCAGCACGCCCCGAGCTTTCTTT. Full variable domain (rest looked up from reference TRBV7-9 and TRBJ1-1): DTGVSQNPRHKITKRGQNVTFRCDPISEHNRLYWYRQTLGQGPEFLTYFQNEAQLEKSRLLSDRFSAERPKGSFSTLEIQRTEQGDSAMYLCASTPRAFFGQGTRLTVV.

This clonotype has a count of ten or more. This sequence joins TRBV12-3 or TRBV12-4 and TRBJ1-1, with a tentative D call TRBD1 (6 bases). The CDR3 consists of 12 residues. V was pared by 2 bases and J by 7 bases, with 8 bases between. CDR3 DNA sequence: TGTGCCAGCAGTTTAATCAGGGGTGAAGCTTTCTTT. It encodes CASSLIRGEAFF.

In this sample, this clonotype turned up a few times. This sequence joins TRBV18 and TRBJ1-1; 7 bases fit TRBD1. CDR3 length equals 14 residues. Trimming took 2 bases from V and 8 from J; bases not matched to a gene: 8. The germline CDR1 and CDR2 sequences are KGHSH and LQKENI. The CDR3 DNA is TGTGCCAGCTCACCAATAGGTGTGGACAGGGAAGCTTTCTTT. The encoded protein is CASSPIGVDREAFF.

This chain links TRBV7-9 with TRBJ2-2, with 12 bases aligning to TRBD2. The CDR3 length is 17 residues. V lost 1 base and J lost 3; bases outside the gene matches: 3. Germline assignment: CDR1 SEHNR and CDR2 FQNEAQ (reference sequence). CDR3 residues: CASSLGLAGADTGELFF. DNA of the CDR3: TGTGCCAGCAGCTTAGGACTAGCGGGAGCCGACACCGGGGAGCTGTTTTTT.

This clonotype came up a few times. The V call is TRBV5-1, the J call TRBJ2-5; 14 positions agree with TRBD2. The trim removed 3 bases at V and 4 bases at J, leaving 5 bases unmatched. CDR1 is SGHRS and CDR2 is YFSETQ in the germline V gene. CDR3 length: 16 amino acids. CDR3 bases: TGCGCCAGCAGCTACTCGGGACTAGCGGGGGTAGAGACCCAGTACTTC. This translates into CASSYSGLAGVETQYF.

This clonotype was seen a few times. The DNA of the CDR3 is TGCGCCAGCAGCTTGGGTCCAGGGACCTTGAACACTGAAGCTTTCTTT. Translating gives CASSLGPGTLNTEAFF. The gene calls are TRBV5-1 and TRBJ1-1; TRBD1 might be the D (5 bases). The CDR3 has 16 residues. The germline gives CDR1 SGHRS, CDR2 YFSETQ. Trimming shortened V by 0 bases and J by 0 bases, and 12 bases separated the two germline ends.

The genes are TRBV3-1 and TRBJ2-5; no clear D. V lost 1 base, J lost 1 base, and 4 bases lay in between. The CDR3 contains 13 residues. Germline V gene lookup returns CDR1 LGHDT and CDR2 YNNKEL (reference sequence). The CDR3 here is CASSQGTQETQYF. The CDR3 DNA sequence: TGTGCCAGCAGCCAAGGAACCCAAGAGACCCAGTACTTC.